This entry lists 32 T cell receptor beta chains sequenced from one sample in a study of CD8 T cells in ankylosing spondylitis. TCRdb redid the calling of the 5' RACE reads with MiXCR, one entry per CDR3 protein. The table lists some 200,000 distinct CDR3 sequences, over 10% of them singletons. The sample consisted of blood, either unsorted or a sorted T cell fraction (not recorded which). These receptors all come from a male donor with ankylosing spondylitis or in good health (not recorded which).

Concerning this clonotype: Relative to the germline gene, one junction end is altered; a read error may explain this. The V call is TRBV7-9, the J call TRBJ2-1, with 7 bases fitting TRBD2. There are 16 residues in the CDR3. CDR1 and CDR2 from the germline V gene are SEHNR and FQNEAQ (reference sequence). Here the CDR3 reads CSSSPRGGSGYNEQFF. The CDR3 DNA reads as TGTTCCAGCAGCCCGCGGGGCGGGAGTGGTTACAATGAGCAGTTCTTC.

The chain couples TRBV20-1 to TRBJ2-3, with 12 nucleotides matching TRBD2. The CDR3 totals 18 residues. Per the germline V gene, CDR1 is DFQATT and CDR2 is SNEGSKA (reference sequence). V trimming: 3 bases; J trimming: 0 bases; junction bases outside the gene matches: 10. CDR3 residues: CSARWASGRAGSTDTQYF. CDR3 nucleotide sequence: TGCAGTGCTAGGTGGGCTAGCGGGAGGGCCGGGAGCACAGATACGCAGTATTTT.

The chain links TRBV27 to TRBJ2-5; D possibly corresponds to TRBD1 (5 bases). Trimming removed 5 bases at V and 5 bases at J, with 9 bases between. CDR3 length equals 12 residues. Germline V lookup: CDR1 MNHEY, CDR2 SMNVEV (reference sequence). CDR3 amino acids: CASSPGKETQYF. CDR3 nucleotides: TGTGCCAGCAGTCCAGGGAAGGAGACCCAGTACTTC.

The chain uses TRBV27 and TRBJ2-2; TRBD2 matches 9 bases. V trimming: 7 bases; J trimming: 4 bases; junction bases outside the gene matches: 13. Germline CDR1 reads MNHEY; CDR2 reads SMNVEV (reference sequence). The CDR3 has 17 residues. The CDR3 spells CASTPGVAGDRTGELFF. DNA of the CDR3: TGTGCCAGCACCCCAGGGGTAGCGGGAGATCGCACCGGGGAGCTGTTTTTT.

This clonotype was observed at least ten times. The chain uses TRBV25-1 and TRBJ1-6; TRBD1 is a possible D gene (6 bases). Looked up from germline, CDR1 is MGHDK and CDR2 is SYGVNS. V lost 8 bases and J lost 0, with 23 bases in between. CDR3 length equals 19 residues. CDR3 sequence: CASPLFDRKSSSYNSPLHF. DNA for the CDR3: TGTGCCAGCCCCTTATTTGACAGGAAGAGTAGCTCCTATAATTCACCCCTCCACTTT.

This chain joins TRBV20-1 and TRBJ2-4, with 12 nucleotides matching TRBD2. The germline V gene encodes CDR1 DFQATT and CDR2 SNEGSKA (reference sequence). V trimming: 1 base; J trimming: 5 bases; junction bases outside the gene matches: 3. CDR3 length: 15 residues. The CDR3 DNA is TGCAGTGCTAGAGCGACTAGCGGGAGCGAAAACATTCAGTACTTC. This translates into CSARATSGSENIQYF.

This clonotype was detected ten times or more. J is TRBJ2-5 and V is TRBV12-3 or TRBV12-4; 8 bases agree with TRBD1. V lost 5 bases and J lost 5; bases outside the gene matches: 10. The CDR3 has 15 amino acids. In DNA, the CDR3 is TGTGCCAGCAGTGGACAGGGTCTCCCCCCGGAGACCCAGTACTTC. This encodes CASSGQGLPPETQYF.

This clonotype has at least ten counts. This chain joins TRBV6-1 and TRBJ2-7; no definite D call. V lost 5 bases and J lost 3, with 5 bases in between. There are 11 residues in the CDR3. Germline CDR1 and CDR2: MNHNS and SASEGT. CDR3 region: CASSPIYEQYF. The CDR3 region has the DNA TGTGCCAGCAGTCCCATCTACGAGCAGTACTTC.

The J gene is TRBJ1-5, the V gene TRBV5-1; D not resolved. Per the germline V gene, CDR1 is SGHRS and CDR2 is YFSETQ. V shed 5 bases and J shed 1 base, with 13 bases lying between them. The CDR3 extends over 15 amino acids. The CDR3 protein is CASRSPGKSNQPQHF. CDR3 bases: TGCGCCAGCAGGTCCCCGGGGAAAAGCAATCAGCCCCAGCATTTT.

Only a few counts were recorded for this clonotype. The CDR3 reads CASSLATGQGRFFVSEKLFF. DNA for the CDR3: TGTGCCAGCAGCTTAGCCACGGGACAGGGGCGTTTTTTCGTGAGTGAAAAACTGTTTTTT. This chain uses TRBV11-1 with TRBJ1-4; 10 nucleotides line up with TRBD1. V dropped 0 bases and J dropped 7; count of bases not matched to a gene: 17. This CDR3 comprises 20 residues. The germline gives CDR1 SGHAT, CDR2 FQDESV (reference sequence).

This clonotype was seen a few times. This chain uses TRBV7-8 with TRBJ2-7, with a weak D call TRBD1 (5 bases). This CDR3 is built from 15 residues. Trimming removed 3 bases from V and 1 base from J, with 13 bases in between. Germline V gives CDR1 SGHVS, CDR2 FQNEAQ. CDR3 residues: CASSLWGGPSYEQYF. The CDR3 region has the DNA TGTGCCAGCAGCTTGTGGGGCGGACCTTCCTACGAGCAGTACTTC.

The rearrangement joins TRBV12-3 or TRBV12-4 to TRBJ2-1, with unresolved D. The V and J ends lost 3 bases and 7 bases respectively, with 10 bases between them. This CDR3 is 13 amino acids long. For the CDR3, the DNA is TGTGCCAGCAGTTTCAGGACCTTTAATGAGCAGTTCTTC. This gives the protein CASSFRTFNEQFF.

The genes are TRBV4-1 and TRBJ1-3; D is undetermined. Germline V CDR1 and CDR2: MGHRA, YSYEKL. V was trimmed by 4 bases and J by 4 bases, leaving 11 bases between them. This CDR3 is built from 14 residues. CDR3 residues: CASSPPPQGNTIYF. For the CDR3, the DNA is TGCGCCAGCAGCCCACCGCCTCAGGGAAACACCATATATTTT.

V gene TRBV12-3 or TRBV12-4 combines with J gene TRBJ2-7; TRBD2 matches 7 bases. The CDR3 contains 17 residues. After removal of 5 bases from V and 6 bases from J, the junction contained 19 bases not matched to a gene. The CDR3 DNA sequence: TGTGCCAGCAGTCCTGAAGGAAGCGGGGCGTTCTCCACCGAGCAGTACTTC. Translation: CASSPEGSGAFSTEQYF.

CDR3 sequence (DNA): TGTGCCAGCACCTCGGTGGGGGGGGACTATGGCTACACCTTC. This translates into CASTSVGGDYGYTF. The chain joins TRBV7-2 to TRBJ1-2; D might be TRBD1 (5 bases). The CDR3 sequence is 14 residues long. Trimming pared 7 bases from V and 3 bases from J, leaving 15 bases between. CDR1 and CDR2 (germline): SGHTA, FQGNSA.

V is TRBV9 and J is TRBJ2-1, with TRBD2 identical over 7 bases. Unmatched junction bases numbered 6, after V lost 0 bases and J lost 0 bases. Germline values: CDR1 SGDLS, CDR2 YYNGEE. The CDR3 consists of 17 residues. The CDR3 reads CASSVDLGGNSYNEQFF. Written as DNA, the CDR3 is TGTGCCAGCAGCGTAGATCTGGGGGGGAACTCCTACAATGAGCAGTTCTTC.

The chain links TRBV15 to TRBJ2-2; the D is unclear. Trimming stripped 3 bases from V and 7 bases from J, with 9 bases between. Germline loops: CDR1 LNHNV, CDR2 YYDKDF (reference sequence). This CDR3 spans 13 amino acids. CDR3 DNA: TGTGCCACCAGCAGTCCATACGGCGGGGAGCTGTTTTTT. Protein: CATSSPYGGELFF. The variable domain in full, completed from reference TRBV15 and TRBJ2-2, reads DAMVIQNPRYQVTQFGKPVTLSCSQTLNHNVMYWYQQKSSQAPKLLFHYYDKDFNNEADTPDNFQSRRPNTSFCFLDIRSPGLGDTAMYLCATSSPYGGELFFGEGSRLTVL.

The CDR3 reads CASSFGRRGNTEAFF. CDR3 DNA: TGTGCCAGCAGTTTCGGTAGGCGGGGAAACACTGAAGCTTTCTTT. This sequence joins TRBV12-3 or TRBV12-4 and TRBJ1-1; D unclear. Deletions cut 3 bases from V and 2 bases from J, with 13 bases between. There are 15 residues in the CDR3.

This clonotype was counted at least ten times. The V gene is TRBV5-1, the J gene TRBJ2-3; no reliable D call. V was cut by 3 bases and J by 0 bases, with 14 bases left in between. The CDR3 is 16 amino acids. Looked up from germline, CDR1 is SGHRS and CDR2 is YFSETQ. CDR3 residues: CASSSHEATSTDTQYF. The CDR3 nucleotides are TGCGCCAGCAGCTCCCACGAAGCTACTAGCACAGATACGCAGTATTTT. The full variable domain, rest sourced from reference TRBV5-1 and TRBJ2-3, is KAGVTQTPRYLIKTRGQQVTLSCSPISGHRSVSWYQQTPGQGLQFLFEYFSETQRNKGNFPGRFSGRQFSNSRSEMNVSTLELGDSALYLCASSSHEATSTDTQYFGPGTRLTVL.

This clonotype was observed many times. The chain employs TRBV7-9 and TRBJ2-3; tentative D call: TRBD2 (6 bases). The V and J ends lost 0 bases and 5 bases respectively, with 15 bases between them. CDR1 SEHNR and CDR2 FQNEAQ come from the germline V gene (reference sequence). The CDR3 is made up of 16 amino acids. The CDR3 DNA is TGTGCCAGCAGCTTAGCAAGTTTGCGGGAAAAAGATACGCAGTATTTT. It specifies CASSLASLREKDTQYF.

V usage is TRBV12-3 or TRBV12-4 and J usage is TRBJ2-2; the D gene is possibly TRBD2 (5 bases). Trimming removed 7 bases from V and 4 bases from J, with 7 bases in between. The CDR3 length is 12 residues. The DNA of the CDR3 is TGTGCCAGCATCGGAGGCACCGGGGAGCTGTTTTTT. Its translation is CASIGGTGELFF.

In this sample, this clonotype turned up a few times. The genes are TRBV20-1 and TRBJ2-7, with 7 bases that match TRBD2. CDR3 length: 16 amino acids. V dropped 1 base and J dropped 2; count of bases not matched to a gene: 11. CDR1 is DFQATT, CDR2 SNEGSKA, per germline (reference sequence). CDR3 residues: CSARVITSAYAYEQYF. The CDR3 DNA is TGCAGTGCTAGAGTGATTACTAGCGCGTACGCCTACGAGCAGTACTTC.

This clonotype was recorded a few times. V usage is TRBV27 and J usage is TRBJ2-7, with D hard to call. CDR3 length equals 13 residues. Germline values: CDR1 MNHEY, CDR2 SMNVEV (reference sequence). Trimming took off 6 bases at V and 2 bases at J, with 11 bases between the two ends. CDR3 region: CASSRASAYEQYF. Here the CDR3 DNA reads TGTGCCAGCAGCCGGGCGAGCGCCTACGAGCAGTACTTC.

The V and J genes are TRBV27 and TRBJ2-2; a possible D gene is TRBD2 (7 bases). The germline V and J ends were trimmed by 4 bases and 6 bases, with 15 bases remaining between them. In germline, CDR1 is MNHEY, CDR2 SMNVEV (reference sequence). This CDR3 is 15 amino acids long. This CDR3 is CASSSRGGASGELFF. The CDR3 coding sequence is TGTGCCAGCAGTTCCAGAGGGGGGGCTTCCGGGGAGCTGTTTTTT.

The chain recombines TRBV20-1 with TRBJ2-5; unclear D gene. The germline CDR1 and CDR2 sequences are DFQATT and SNEGSKA (reference sequence). Trimming took off 3 bases at V and 1 base at J, with 12 bases between the two ends. The CDR3 totals 14 residues. This CDR3 reads CSASGPLPQETQYF. DNA of the CDR3: TGCAGTGCTAGTGGGCCCCTCCCCCAAGAGACCCAGTACTTC.

The gene calls are TRBV6-1 and TRBJ1-1, with D uncertain. Trimming cost V 5 bases and J 7 bases, with 14 bases left between them. The CDR3 consists of 13 residues. CDR1 is MNHNS and CDR2 is SASEGT in the germline V gene. DNA of the CDR3: TGTGCCAGCAGTACCCGGTTAGGGAATGAAGCTTTCTTT. It is translated as CASSTRLGNEAFF.

The rearrangement uses TRBV12-3 or TRBV12-4 and TRBJ2-1; D gene unclear. The CDR3 runs 14 residues. Trimming left V 1 base short and J 8 bases short, with 12 bases between. CDR3: CASSLVLSADEQFF. CDR3 DNA sequence: TGTGCCAGCAGTTTAGTCCTTTCGGCGGATGAGCAGTTCTTC.

The chain is built from TRBV21-1 and TRBJ2-2; TRBD2, the table's D call, lacks a check against the DNA. TRBV21-1 is a pseudogene segment. The CDR3 extends over 17 amino acids. CDR3 region: CASSKGGLAENTGELFF. The CDR3 region has the DNA TGTGCCAGCAGCAAGGGTGGACTAGCGGAGAACACCGGGGAGCTGTTTTTT.

This clonotype has just a few counts. The chain carries TRBV7-9 and TRBJ1-5; D unresolved. This CDR3 has 14 residues. The germline V and J ends were trimmed by 0 bases and 3 bases, with 6 bases remaining between them. Germline V lookup: CDR1 SEHNR, CDR2 FQNEAQ (reference sequence). The CDR3 region is CASSLAYDNQPQHF. As DNA, the CDR3 is TGTGCCAGCAGCTTAGCCTATGACAATCAGCCCCAGCATTTT.

This chain links TRBV25-1 with TRBJ2-5, with unresolved D. Germline V gene lookup returns CDR1 MGHDK and CDR2 SYGVNS. The CDR3 has 12 residues. The V and J ends lost 7 bases and 5 bases respectively, with 11 bases between them. In nucleotides, the CDR3 is TGTGCCAGCAATGTGGATCGGGAGACCCAGTACTTC. Its protein product is CASNVDRETQYF.

Only a few counts were recorded for this clonotype. The chain uses TRBV4-1 and TRBJ2-7; D assignment may be TRBD1 or TRBD2 (6 bases each). CDR1 is MGHRA and CDR2 is YSYEKL in the germline V gene. The CDR3 is 17 amino acids. V lost 1 base to trimming and J lost 4 bases, with 20 bases between them. CDR3 DNA sequence: TGCGCCAGCAGCCAAGTTCATGTGGGCTCGGGGGCATACGAGCAGTACTTC. As protein: CASSQVHVGSGAYEQYF.

This clonotype was observed a handful of times. The chain is built from TRBV4-1 and TRBJ1-5; 7 bases are shared with TRBD1. J gave up 3 bases and V 2 bases, and 1 base lay outside the gene matches. Germline loops: CDR1 MGHRA, CDR2 YSYEKL. The CDR3 sequence is 14 residues long. For the CDR3, the DNA is TGCGCCAGCAGCCAACAGGGGGTCAATCAGCCCCAGCATTTT. Its protein product is CASSQQGVNQPQHF.